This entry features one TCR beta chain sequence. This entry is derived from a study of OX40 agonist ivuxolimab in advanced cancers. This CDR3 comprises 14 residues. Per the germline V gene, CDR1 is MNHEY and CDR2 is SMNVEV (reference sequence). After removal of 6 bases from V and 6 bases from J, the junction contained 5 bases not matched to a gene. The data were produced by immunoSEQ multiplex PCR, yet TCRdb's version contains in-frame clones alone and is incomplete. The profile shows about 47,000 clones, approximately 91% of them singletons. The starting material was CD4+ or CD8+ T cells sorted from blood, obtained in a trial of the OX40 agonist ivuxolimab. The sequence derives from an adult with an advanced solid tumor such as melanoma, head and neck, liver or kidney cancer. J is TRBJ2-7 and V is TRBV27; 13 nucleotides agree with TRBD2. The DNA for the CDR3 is TGTGCCAGCAGATCTACTAGCGGGAGGGCCGAGCAGTACTTC. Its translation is CASRSTSGRAEQYF.